The 27 T cell receptor beta chains reported below all come from one sample, sequenced in a study of blood T cell repertoires in COVID-19. Clones were sequenced by immunoSEQ multiplex PCR, and TCRdb holds only the in-frame ones, with some missing. In the table there are some 120,000 clones, around 87% of which are singletons. What was sequenced was peripheral blood. The receptors shown here come from a man aged 50 or older with acute or convalescent COVID-19.

The V and J genes are TRBV2 and TRBJ2-2; D call uncertain. The CDR3 runs 11 residues. Deletions cut 7 bases from V and 6 bases from J, with 6 bases between. Looked up from germline, CDR1 is SNHLY and CDR2 is FYNNEI. CDR3 amino acids: CASTGPGELFF. The CDR3 bases are TGTGCCAGCACGGGTCCCGGGGAGCTGTTTTTT. Drawing the rest from reference TRBV2 and TRBJ2-2, the complete variable domain is EPEVTQTPSHQVTQMGQEVILRCVPISNHLYFYWYRQILGQKVEFLVSFYNNEISEKSEIFDDQFSVERPDGSNFTLKIRSTKLEDSAMYFCASTGPGELFFGEGSRLTVL.

V and J are TRBV19 and TRBJ2-7; the D gene is possibly TRBD1 (6 bases). The ends were cut back, 4 bases at V and 0 bases at J, with 13 bases in the middle. Per the germline V gene, CDR1 is LNHDA and CDR2 is SQIVND (reference sequence). CDR3 length equals 15 residues. The CDR3 coding sequence is TGTGCCAGTAGTACCTCCGGGACAAGCTCCTACGAGCAGTACTTC. Translated, it gives CASSTSGTSSYEQYF. Combining the CDR3 with reference TRBV19 and TRBJ2-7 gives the whole variable domain DGGITQSPKYLFRKEGQNVTLSCEQNLNHDAMYWYRQDPGQGLRLIYYSQIVNDFQKGDIAEGYSVSREKKESFPLTVTSAQKNPTAFYLCASSTSGTSSYEQYFGPGTRLTVT.

V gene TRBV3-1 (or the pseudogene TRBV3-2) combines with J gene TRBJ2-3; 9 bases map to TRBD1. V trimming: 1 base; J trimming: 2 bases; junction bases outside the gene matches: 13. The CDR3 runs 19 residues. CDR1 is LGHDT, CDR2 YNNKEL, per germline (reference sequence). CDR3 in amino acids: CASSQAGTGFAWITDTQYF. The CDR3 DNA is TGTGCCAGCAGCCAAGCCGGGACAGGGTTCGCTTGGATCACAGATACGCAGTATTTT.

The rearrangement links TRBV23-1 to TRBJ2-7; unclear D gene. TRBV23-1 is an open reading frame whose function is uncertain. V was clipped by 0 bases and J by 5 bases, with 11 bases between them. CDR3 length equals 14 residues. DNA of the CDR3: TGCGCCAGCAGTCAATCGGCAGGAATGGACGAGCAGTACTTC. It translates to CASSQSAGMDEQYF.

The rearrangement uses TRBV12-3 or TRBV12-4 and TRBJ2-3, with D uncertain. V lost 2 bases and J 6 bases, leaving 9 bases between the germline ends. The length of the CDR3 is 13 residues. In DNA, the CDR3 is TGTGCCAGCAGTTTACTAGGTTTGGATACGCAGTATTTT. Translating it yields CASSLLGLDTQYF.

The J gene is TRBJ1-5, the V gene TRBV27; TRBD1 matches 8 bases. Germline V gene sequence: CDR1 MNHEY, CDR2 SMNVEV (reference sequence). The ends lost 5 bases at V and 2 bases at J; junction bases unmatched: 2. This CDR3 is 14 amino acids long. The CDR3 spells CASSLDRGNQPQHF. As DNA, the CDR3 is TGTGCCAGCAGTCTGGACAGGGGCAATCAGCCCCAGCATTTT.

V gene TRBV18 combines with J gene TRBJ2-2, with D possibly matching TRBD2 (6 bases). There are 16 residues in the CDR3. The V gene lost 2 bases and the J gene lost 1 base, with 11 bases spanning the gap. In germline, CDR1 is KGHSH, CDR2 LQKENI. CDR3 protein: CASSPGIAVNTGELFF. CDR3 DNA sequence: TGTGCCAGCTCACCAGGGATAGCGGTGAACACCGGGGAGCTGTTTTTT.

The chain combines TRBV27 with TRBJ1-5; 7 nucleotides match TRBD1. This CDR3 contains 14 residues. CDR1 and CDR2 from the germline V gene are MNHEY and SMNVEV (reference sequence). J was trimmed by 4 bases and V by 5 bases; bases with no gene match: 5. The CDR3 is CASSVGTENQPQHF. CDR3 in DNA: TGTGCCAGCAGTGTCGGGACAGAAAATCAGCCCCAGCATTTT.

The J gene is TRBJ1-4, the V gene TRBV7-9; D possibly corresponds to TRBD1 (6 bases). CDR3 length equals 14 residues. From germline, CDR1 is SEHNR and CDR2 FQNEAQ (reference sequence). V shed 7 bases and J shed 7 bases, with 16 bases lying between them. The CDR3 spells CASIKTGSGEKLFF. The CDR3 coding sequence is TGTGCCAGCATCAAGACAGGTTCGGGTGAAAAACTGTTTTTT. Together with reference TRBV7-9 and TRBJ1-4, the CDR3 gives the full variable domain: DTGVSQNPRHKITKRGQNVTFRCDPISEHNRLYWYRQTLGQGPEFLTYFQNEAQLEKSRLLSDRFSAERPKGSFSTLEIQRTEQGDSAMYLCASIKTGSGEKLFFGSGTQLSVL.

This chain links TRBV30 with TRBJ2-1; TRBD2 is a possible D gene (6 bases). The CDR3 runs to 12 residues. V lost 2 bases to trimming and J lost 10 bases, with 12 bases between them. CDR1 and CDR2 (germline): GTSNPN, SVGIG (reference sequence). The CDR3 is CAWSFGLFEQFF. CDR3 nucleotides: TGTGCCTGGAGTTTCGGACTATTCGAGCAGTTCTTC.

The chain uses TRBV6-6 and TRBJ1-4; no firm D call. Germline CDR1 MNHNY, CDR2 SVGAGI (reference sequence). The CDR3 runs 16 residues. Trimming removed 6 bases from V and 0 bases from J, with 14 bases in between. CDR3 in DNA: TGTGCCAGCAGCCGCGGCCCGAGTGCAACTAATGAAAAACTGTTTTTT. The encoded protein is CASSRGPSATNEKLFF.

The chain uses TRBV24-1 and TRBJ2-7, with D perhaps TRBD1 (5 bases). Trimming took 7 bases from V and 3 from J, leaving 15 bases between them. The CDR3 extends over 14 amino acids. The germline CDR1 and CDR2 sequences are KGHDR and SFDVKD. The CDR3 sequence is CATRLTVLGYEQYF. The CDR3 nucleotides are TGTGCCACCAGGCTGACAGTCTTAGGCTACGAGCAGTACTTC.

This clone was seen many times. The rearrangement links TRBV6-1 to TRBJ2-7; 8 bases are a match to TRBD2. The junction had 3 bases not matched to a gene; V was cut back by 2 bases and J by 0 bases. This CDR3 has 15 residues. Germline assignment: CDR1 MNHNS and CDR2 SASEGT. CDR3 sequence reads: CASSETGGSSYEQYF. Here the CDR3 DNA reads TGTGCCAGCAGTGAAACGGGAGGGAGCTCCTACGAGCAGTACTTC.

The rearrangement uses TRBV29-1 and TRBJ1-2, with D unclear. The V gene's germline CDR1 is SQVTM and CDR2 ANQGSEA. CDR3 length: 13 residues. Trimming stripped 4 bases from V and 2 bases from J, with 11 bases between. The CDR3 sequence is CSVGSPGNYGYTF. The CDR3 DNA is TGCAGCGTTGGTTCCCCAGGCAACTATGGCTACACCTTC. The full variable domain, with the rest looked up from reference TRBV29-1 and TRBJ1-2, is SAVISQKPSRDICQRGTSLTIQCQVDSQVTMMFWYRQQPGQSLTLIATANQGSEATYESGFVIDKFPISRPNLTFSTLTVSNMSPEDSSIYLCSVGSPGNYGYTFGSGTRLTVV.

This clone was detected only once. The genes are TRBV19 and TRBJ2-3; TRBD2 is a possible D gene (5 bases). The CDR3 runs to 11 residues. Germline V gene data show CDR1 as LNHDA and CDR2 as SQIVND (reference sequence). The V end lost 10 bases, the J end lost 6 bases, and 11 bases lay between the germline ends. Written as DNA, the CDR3 is TGTGCCATTCGGCGCGGGGATACGCAGTATTTT. Amino acid sequence: CAIRRGDTQYF.

V is TRBV9 and J is TRBJ2-3; D is unresolved. CDR1 and CDR2 from the germline V gene are SGDLS and YYNGEE. Trimming took off 0 bases at V and 2 bases at J, with 10 bases between the two ends. The length of the CDR3 is 15 residues. In DNA form, the CDR3 reads TGTGCCAGCAGCGTAGCCCCTCTATCCACAGATACGCAGTATTTT. Translation gives CASSVAPLSTDTQYF.

The chain has TRBV4-1 and TRBJ2-5; 12 nucleotides line up with TRBD2. V was clipped by 0 bases and J by 3 bases; unmatched bases: 2. Germline lookup yields CDR1 MGHRA and CDR2 YSYEKL. The CDR3 covers 16 residues. The CDR3 protein is CASSQDLAGGEETQYF. The CDR3 region has the DNA TGCGCCAGCAGCCAAGATCTAGCGGGAGGGGAAGAGACCCAGTACTTC.

V and J are TRBV25-1 and TRBJ2-6; no firm D call. The germline V gene has CDR1 MGHDK and CDR2 SYGVNS. The V end was cut by 5 bases, the J end by 4 bases, with 6 bases between. The CDR3 is 13 residues long. The CDR3 region is CASSPRGANVLTF. For the CDR3, the DNA is TGTGCCAGCAGTCCTAGGGGGGCCAACGTCCTGACTTTC.

The chain links TRBV5-1 to TRBJ1-1; D is undetermined. The germline V gene has CDR1 SGHRS and CDR2 YFSETQ. This CDR3 is 14 amino acids long. Trimming pared 1 base from V and 1 base from J, leaving 8 bases between. The CDR3 is CASSLMVENTEAFF. CDR3 nucleotide sequence: TGCGCCAGCAGCTTGATGGTAGAGAACACTGAAGCTTTCTTT.

The rearrangement uses TRBV12-3 or TRBV12-4 and TRBJ2-3; D not resolved. The CDR3 is 13 amino acids. Trimming took 4 bases from V and 3 from J, leaving 8 bases between them. The CDR3 here is CASSYRRTDTQYF. The DNA of the CDR3 is TGTGCCAGCAGTTATAGGCGGACAGATACGCAGTATTTT.

This clone has just one count. The V gene is TRBV11-3, the J gene TRBJ1-1, with 8 bases that match TRBD1. The CDR3 is 17 residues long. V gave up 2 bases and J gave up 4 bases; unmatched junction bases: 12. The germline CDR1 and CDR2 sequences are SGHNT and YENEEA. CDR3 region: CASSLSSGGSGFTEAFF. CDR3 DNA sequence: TGTGCCAGCAGCTTATCGTCAGGGGGCTCGGGGTTCACTGAAGCTTTCTTT.

This chain uses TRBV27 with TRBJ2-1, with TRBD2 matching over 12 bases. CDR3 length: 19 amino acids. Germline trimming cut 2 bases from V and 8 bases from J; bases unmatched to any gene: 16. Germline CDR1 MNHEY, CDR2 SMNVEV (reference sequence). Here the CDR3 DNA reads TGTGCCAGCAGTTTACAAGCACCCCGACTAGCGGGAGCACTATATGAGCAGTTCTTC. The encoded protein is CASSLQAPRLAGALYEQFF.

The CDR3 nucleotides read TGTGCCAGCAGGGGACAGGGGGCAGGAGAGACCCAGTACTTC. This translates into CASRGQGAGETQYF. This chain uses TRBV6-5 with TRBJ2-5; 12 bases fit TRBD1. The CDR3 is 14 amino acids. Unmatched junction bases numbered 3, after V lost 6 bases and J lost 4 bases. Germline V lookup: CDR1 MNHEY, CDR2 SVGAGI.

The V call is TRBV3-1 (or the pseudogene TRBV3-2), the J call TRBJ2-6, with 9 positions matching TRBD1. Losses at the gene ends were 0 bases for V and 5 bases for J; bases not matched to a gene: 11. Per the germline V gene, CDR1 is LGHDT and CDR2 is YNNKEL (reference sequence). This CDR3 has 19 residues. CDR3 coding DNA: TGTGCCAGCAGCCAAGAGAGGGGACAGGGCCGCTTTTGGGCCAACGTCCTGACTTTC. This sequence encodes CASSQERGQGRFWANVLTF.

This chain connects TRBV21-1 to TRBJ2-5; whether TRBD2, the table's D call, matches the DNA was not checked. TRBV21-1 is a known pseudogene. The CDR3 runs 18 residues. In DNA, the CDR3 is TGTGCCAGCAGCAAATATTGTATGGCTAGCGGGCACCAAGAGACCCAGTACTTC. Protein sequence: CASSKYCMASGHQETQYF.

V and J are TRBV19 and TRBJ2-7; perhaps TRBD2 as D (6 bases). The germline V and J ends were trimmed by 4 bases and 2 bases, with 12 bases remaining between them. Germline CDR1 LNHDA, CDR2 SQIVND (reference sequence). This CDR3 has 14 residues. The CDR3 DNA follows: TGTGCCAGTAGTAGCGGGGCCATGGCCTACGAGCAGTACTTC. This encodes CASSSGAMAYEQYF.

The chain carries TRBV7-7 and TRBJ2-2, with D unclear. The V gene's germline CDR1 is SSHAT and CDR2 FNYEAQ (reference sequence). The V end lost 1 base, the J end lost 5 bases, and 8 bases lay between the germline ends. The CDR3 is 14 amino acids. The CDR3 DNA is TGTGCCAGCAGCTTAGGACACACGACCGGGGAGCTGTTTTTT. Protein product: CASSLGHTTGELFF. The whole variable domain, remainder taken from reference TRBV7-7 and TRBJ2-2, is GAGVSQSPRYKVTKRGQDVTLRCDPISSHATLYWYQQALGQGPEFLTYFNYEAQPDKSGLPSDRFSAERPEGSISTLTIQRTEQRDSAMYRCASSLGHTTGELFFGEGSRLTVL.